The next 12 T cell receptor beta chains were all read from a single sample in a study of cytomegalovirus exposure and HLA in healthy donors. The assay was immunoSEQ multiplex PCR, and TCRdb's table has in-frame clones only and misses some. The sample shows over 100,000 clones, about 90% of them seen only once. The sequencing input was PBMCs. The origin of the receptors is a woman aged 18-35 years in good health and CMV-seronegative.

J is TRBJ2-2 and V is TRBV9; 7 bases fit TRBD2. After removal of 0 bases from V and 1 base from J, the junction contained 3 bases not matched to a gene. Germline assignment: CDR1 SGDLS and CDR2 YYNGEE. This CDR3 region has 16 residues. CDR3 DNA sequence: TGTGCCAGCAGCGTAGTTTCGGGGGGGAACACCGGGGAGCTGTTTTTT. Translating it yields CASSVVSGGNTGELFF.

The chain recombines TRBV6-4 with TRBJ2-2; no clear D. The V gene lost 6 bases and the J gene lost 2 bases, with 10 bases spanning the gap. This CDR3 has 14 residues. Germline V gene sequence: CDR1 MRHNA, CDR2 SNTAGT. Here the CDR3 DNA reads TGTGCCAGCAGCGACGGAGAAAACACCGGGGAGCTGTTTTTT. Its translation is CASSDGENTGELFF.

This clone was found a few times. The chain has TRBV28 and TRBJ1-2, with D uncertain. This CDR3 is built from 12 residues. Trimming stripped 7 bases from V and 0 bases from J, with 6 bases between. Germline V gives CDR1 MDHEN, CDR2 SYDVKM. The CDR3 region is CASKQTNYGYTF. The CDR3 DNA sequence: TGTGCCAGCAAACAGACTAACTATGGCTACACCTTC.

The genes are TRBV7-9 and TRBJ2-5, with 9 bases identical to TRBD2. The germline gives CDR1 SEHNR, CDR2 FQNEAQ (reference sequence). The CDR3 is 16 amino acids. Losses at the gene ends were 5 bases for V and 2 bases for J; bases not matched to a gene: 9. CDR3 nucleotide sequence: TGTGCCAGCAGCAAAAGACTAGCGGAGATTCAAGAGACCCAGTACTTC. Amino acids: CASSKRLAEIQETQYF.

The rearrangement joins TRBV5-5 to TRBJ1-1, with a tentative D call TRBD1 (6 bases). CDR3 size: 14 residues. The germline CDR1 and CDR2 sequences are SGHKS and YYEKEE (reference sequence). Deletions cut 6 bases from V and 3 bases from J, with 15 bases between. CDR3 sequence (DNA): TGTGCCAGCACCCCACAGGGAGGGTACACTGAAGCTTTCTTT. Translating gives CASTPQGGYTEAFF.

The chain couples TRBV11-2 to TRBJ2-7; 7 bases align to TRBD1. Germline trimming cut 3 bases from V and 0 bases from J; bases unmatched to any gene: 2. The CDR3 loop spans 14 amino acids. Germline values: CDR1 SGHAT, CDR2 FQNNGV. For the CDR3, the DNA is TGTGCCAGCAGCTTGGGACAGACCTCCTACGAGCAGTACTTC. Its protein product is CASSLGQTSYEQYF.

CDR3 coding DNA: TGTGCCAGCAGCGATAAACAGGGACCGGGAACTGAAGCTTTCTTT. It is translated as CASSDKQGPGTEAFF. The genes are TRBV9 and TRBJ1-1, with D perhaps TRBD1 (6 bases). With 3 bases removed from V and 5 bases from J, the gap between germline ends came to 17 bases. CDR3 length equals 15 residues. Germline-derived CDR1 and CDR2 are SGDLS and YYNGEE.

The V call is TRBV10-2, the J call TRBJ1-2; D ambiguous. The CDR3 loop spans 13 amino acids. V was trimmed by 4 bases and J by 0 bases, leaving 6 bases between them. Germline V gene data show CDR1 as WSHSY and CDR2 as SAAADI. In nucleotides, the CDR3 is TGCGCCAGCAGTGCGTATTCTAACTATGGCTACACCTTC. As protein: CASSAYSNYGYTF.

The CDR3 loop reads CASSQRTVRNTEAFF. CDR3 DNA: TGCGCCAGCAGCCAAAGGACAGTCCGGAACACTGAAGCTTTCTTT. The rearrangement joins TRBV4-1 to TRBJ1-1; tentative D call: TRBD1 (6 bases). This CDR3 is 15 amino acids long. In germline, CDR1 is MGHRA, CDR2 YSYEKL. V gave up 2 bases and J gave up 1 base, with 11 bases separating them.

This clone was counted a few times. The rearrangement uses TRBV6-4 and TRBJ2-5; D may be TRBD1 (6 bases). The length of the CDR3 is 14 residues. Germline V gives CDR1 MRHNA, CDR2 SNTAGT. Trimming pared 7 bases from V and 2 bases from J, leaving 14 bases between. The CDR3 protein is CASNLPGQQETQYF. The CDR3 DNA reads TGTGCCAGCAATCTGCCGGGACAACAAGAGACCCAGTACTTC.

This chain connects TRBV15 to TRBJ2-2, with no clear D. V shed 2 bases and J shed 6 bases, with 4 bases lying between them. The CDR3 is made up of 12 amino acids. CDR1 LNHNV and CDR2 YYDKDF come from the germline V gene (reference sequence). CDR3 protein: CATSRFAGELFF. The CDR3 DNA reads TGTGCCACCAGCAGATTCGCCGGGGAGCTGTTTTTT.

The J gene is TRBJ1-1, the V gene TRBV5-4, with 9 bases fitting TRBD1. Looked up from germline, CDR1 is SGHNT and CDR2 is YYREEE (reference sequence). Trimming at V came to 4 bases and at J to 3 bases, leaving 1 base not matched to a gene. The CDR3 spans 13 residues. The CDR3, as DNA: TGTGCCAGCAGCGGGGACAGGGACACTGAAGCTTTCTTT. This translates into CASSGDRDTEAFF.